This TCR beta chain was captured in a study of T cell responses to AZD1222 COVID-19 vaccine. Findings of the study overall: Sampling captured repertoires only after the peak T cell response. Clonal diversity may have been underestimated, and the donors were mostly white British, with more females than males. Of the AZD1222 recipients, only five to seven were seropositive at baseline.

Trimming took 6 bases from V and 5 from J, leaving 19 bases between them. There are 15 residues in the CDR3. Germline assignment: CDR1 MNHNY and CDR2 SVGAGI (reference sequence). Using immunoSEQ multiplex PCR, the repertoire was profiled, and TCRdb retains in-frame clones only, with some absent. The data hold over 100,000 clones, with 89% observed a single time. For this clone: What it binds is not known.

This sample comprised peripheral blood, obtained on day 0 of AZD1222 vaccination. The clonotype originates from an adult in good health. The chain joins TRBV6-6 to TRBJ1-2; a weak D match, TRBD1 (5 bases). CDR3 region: CASRSDRTYLYGYTF. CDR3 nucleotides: TGTGCCAGCAGATCCGACAGAACGTATTTGTATGGCTACACCTTC.